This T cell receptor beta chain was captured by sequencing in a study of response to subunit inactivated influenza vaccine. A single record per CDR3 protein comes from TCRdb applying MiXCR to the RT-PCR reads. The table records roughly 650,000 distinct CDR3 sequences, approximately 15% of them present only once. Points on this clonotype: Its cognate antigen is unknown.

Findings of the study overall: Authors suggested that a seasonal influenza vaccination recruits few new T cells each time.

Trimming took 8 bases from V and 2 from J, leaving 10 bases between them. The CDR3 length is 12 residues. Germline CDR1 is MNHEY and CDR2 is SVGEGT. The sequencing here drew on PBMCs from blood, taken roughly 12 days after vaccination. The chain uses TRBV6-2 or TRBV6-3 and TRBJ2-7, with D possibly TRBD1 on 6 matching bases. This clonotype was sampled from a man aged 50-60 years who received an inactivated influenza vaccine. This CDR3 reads CASCTGTYEQYF. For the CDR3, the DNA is TGTGCCAGCTGTACAGGGACCTACGAGCAGTACTTC.